The clone carrying this TCR beta chain was observed many times. The authors obtained PBMCs from over 8.5 ml of fresh peripheral blood. The entry originates in a study of T cells in Graves' hyperthyroidism and ophthalmopathy. About the research overall: Peripheral blood was acquired at first diagnosis, ahead of any therapy whatsoever.

The source material, RNA transcripts, was used to amplify TCR beta CDR3 regions. In the first-round RT-PCR of the TCR CDR3, the HTBI primer set was used. MiXCR was run by TCRdb on the multiplex PCR reads, yielding one entry per CDR3 protein. The repertoire includes some 600,000 distinct CDR3 sequences, approximately 13% of them detected once, and less than 6% sits in the top ten. The ends were cut back, 1 base at V and 0 bases at J, with 7 bases in the middle. The CDR3 sequence is 14 residues long. The germline V gene has CDR1 DFQATT and CDR2 SNEGSKA (reference sequence). This clonotype originated in a woman under 40 with Graves' hyperthyroidism that later progressed to Graves' ophthalmopathy. This chain links TRBV20-1 with TRBJ1-5; D is uncertain. Sequenced material: blood. The CDR3 DNA reads as TGCAGTGCTAGAGGCAGCGCTAGCAATCAGCCCCAGCATTTT. This translates into CSARGSASNQPQHF.